These 20 T cell receptor beta chains came from one sample sequenced in a study of shared clonotypes between healthy human individuals. The repertoire was sequenced with immunoSEQ multiplex PCR; TCRdb's copy has only in-frame clones and lacks some. Altogether 2 million to 2.5 million clones are present, nearly 97% being singletons, with the ten largest covering 0.13%. Sequenced material: naive CD4+ T cells sorted from blood. Subset noted: CD45RA+ positively selected. These receptors originate from a man younger than 35 in good health.

The chain carries TRBV11-3 and TRBJ2-1; 8 nucleotides line up with TRBD1. CDR3 size: 17 residues. Germline loops: CDR1 SGHNT, CDR2 YENEEA. V shed 0 bases, J shed 0 bases, and the junction held 4 bases outside the gene matches. The CDR3 region has the DNA TGTGCCAGCAGCTTAGATATGGGGACAGGCTCCTACAATGAGCAGTTCTTC. Encoded protein: CASSLDMGTGSYNEQFF.

The chain joins TRBV11-3 to TRBJ2-3; D is unresolved. CDR1 and CDR2 (germline): SGHNT, YENEEA. The V end lost 5 bases, the J end lost 4 bases, and 13 bases lay between the germline ends. This CDR3 has 14 residues. The CDR3 region is CASSLGRLSDTQYF. The CDR3 region has the DNA TGTGCCAGCAGCCTAGGACGGCTGTCAGATACGCAGTATTTT.

V and J are TRBV10-3 and TRBJ2-7, with D unclear. V lost 0 bases to trimming and J lost 3 bases, with 9 bases between them. The germline V gene encodes CDR1 ENHRY and CDR2 SYGVKD. This CDR3 contains 14 residues. In DNA, the CDR3 is TGTGCCATCAGTGAGTCGAGCTTGAACTACGAGCAGTACTTC. Translated: CAISESSLNYEQYF.

This sequence joins TRBV2 and TRBJ1-1, with TRBD1 as a possible D gene (5 bases). V was cut by 2 bases and J by 5 bases, with 24 bases left in between. The CDR3 length is 18 residues. Germline V gene lookup returns CDR1 SNHLY and CDR2 FYNNEI. This CDR3 reads CASSESQLTSGRETEAFF. CDR3 DNA sequence: TGTGCCAGCAGTGAATCCCAGTTGACCTCAGGGAGGGAAACTGAAGCTTTCTTT.

CDR3 sequence reads: CASSLSPGTDTQYF. In nucleotides, the CDR3 is TGTGCCAGCAGCTTGAGCCCCGGCACAGATACGCAGTATTTT. The chain carries TRBV5-4 and TRBJ2-3; no definite D call. Trimming shortened V by 1 base and J by 1 base, and 7 bases separated the two germline ends. Germline loops: CDR1 SGHNT, CDR2 YYREEE (reference sequence). This CDR3 is 14 amino acids long.

This sequence joins TRBV4-1 and TRBJ2-5; tentatively, D is TRBD2 (6 bases). Trimming took 4 bases from V and 5 from J, leaving 17 bases between them. This CDR3 comprises 15 residues. CDR1 and CDR2 from the germline V gene are MGHRA and YSYEKL. In nucleotides, the CDR3 is TGCGCCAGCAGCCCTCCGACTAGTACCGGGGAGACCCAGTACTTC. As protein: CASSPPTSTGETQYF.

In regard to this clone: This same CDR3 is encoded by further DNA sequences in the sample. The gene calls are TRBV5-6 and TRBJ2-3; the D is unclear. Trimming left V 2 bases short and J 3 bases short, with 1 base between. The germline V gene has CDR1 SGHDT and CDR2 YYEEEE. The CDR3 extends over 11 amino acids. The CDR3 region has the DNA TGTGCCAGCAGCTTTACAGATACGCAGTATTTT. This translates into CASSFTDTQYF.

Turning to this clone: Within the sample, other DNA sequences also encode this same CDR3. The chain combines TRBV11-2 with TRBJ1-1, with TRBD1 matching over 7 bases. This CDR3 contains 13 residues. V was pared by 1 base and J by 5 bases, with 1 base of the junction left unmatched. CDR1 and CDR2 (germline): SGHAT, FQNNGV. CDR3 in amino acids: CASSLVQGTEAFF. As DNA, the CDR3 is TGTGCCAGCAGCTTAGTACAGGGGACTGAAGCTTTCTTT.

The chain employs TRBV18 and TRBJ2-7, with 7 bases lining up with TRBD1. The CDR3 loop spans 17 amino acids. Germline CDR1 and CDR2: KGHSH and LQKENI. Trimming removed 0 bases from V and 3 bases from J; junction bases left unmatched: 11. The CDR3: CASSPPVQGKDFYEQYF. The CDR3 DNA reads as TGTGCCAGCTCACCACCGGTACAGGGGAAGGACTTCTACGAGCAGTACTTC. The full variable domain, with the rest looked up from reference TRBV18 and TRBJ2-7, is NAGVMQNPRHLVRRRGQEARLRCSPMKGHSHVYWYRQLPEEGLKFMVYLQKENIIDESGMPKERFSAEFPKEGPSILRIQQVVRGDSAAYFCASSPPVQGKDFYEQYFGPGTRLTVT.

This CDR3 is CAISDGPAYQETQYF. CDR3 nucleotide sequence: TGTGCCATCAGTGACGGGCCAGCGTACCAAGAGACCCAGTACTTC. The chain couples TRBV10-3 to TRBJ2-5; D is ambiguous. Germline V CDR1 and CDR2: ENHRY, SYGVKD. The CDR3 extends over 15 amino acids. V was cut by 3 bases and J by 0 bases, with 11 bases left in between.

The chain uses TRBV7-3 and TRBJ2-7, with 7 bases matching TRBD1. This CDR3 has 15 residues. Looked up from germline, CDR1 is SGHTA and CDR2 is FQGTGA. With 5 bases clipped from V and 1 base from J, the junction kept 8 bases outside the gene matches. This chain's CDR3 is CASSVNRGPSYEQYF. The CDR3 DNA follows: TGTGCCAGCAGCGTTAACAGGGGACCGTCCTACGAGCAGTACTTC.

The chain links TRBV7-2 to TRBJ2-4; 7 nucleotides line up with TRBD2. CDR3 size: 18 residues. Trimming at V came to 1 base and at J to 0 bases, leaving 9 bases not matched to a gene. Per the germline V gene, CDR1 is SGHTA and CDR2 is FQGNSA. CDR3: CASSLGLAAILAKNIQYF. The CDR3 coding sequence is TGTGCCAGCAGCTTAGGACTAGCCGCGATTCTAGCCAAAAACATTCAGTACTTC.

This sequence joins TRBV27 and TRBJ2-1, with 10 nucleotides matching TRBD2. J gave up 8 bases and V 6 bases, and 7 bases lay outside the gene matches. The CDR3 is made up of 14 amino acids. Germline CDR1 and CDR2: MNHEY and SMNVEV (reference sequence). This CDR3 is CASSGLAVGDEQFF. CDR3 DNA: TGTGCCAGCAGCGGACTAGCGGTCGGAGATGAGCAGTTCTTC.

In regard to this clone: Additional DNA sequences in this sample encode the identical CDR3. DNA of the CDR3: TGTGCCAGCAGCTTAGGGGGAGGCAATCAGCCCCAGCATTTT. Amino acid sequence: CASSLGGGNQPQHF. V is TRBV5-4 and J is TRBJ1-5, with a tentative D call TRBD1 (6 bases). Germline V gene sequence: CDR1 SGHNT, CDR2 YYREEE (reference sequence). V lost 2 bases to trimming and J lost 2 bases, with 8 bases between them. CDR3 size: 14 residues.

The rearrangement uses TRBV30 and TRBJ1-2, with D maybe TRBD1 (6 bases). V dropped 0 bases and J dropped 0 bases, with 11 bases sitting between them. CDR3 size: 15 residues. Germline V gene lookup returns CDR1 GTSNPN and CDR2 SVGIG (reference sequence). The CDR3 DNA is TGTGCCTGGAGTGTGGGACATAAATCTAACTATGGCTACACCTTC. Translated, it gives CAWSVGHKSNYGYTF. Complete variable domain (other parts from reference TRBV30 and TRBJ1-2): SQTIHQWPATLVQPVGSPLSLECTVEGTSNPNLYWYRQAAGRGLQLLFYSVGIGQISSEVPQNLSASRPQDRQFILSSKKLLLSDSGFYLCAWSVGHKSNYGYTFGSGTRLTVV.

The chain employs TRBV5-1 and TRBJ2-5, with D possibly being TRBD1 or TRBD2 (5 bases each). This CDR3 is 16 amino acids long. V was shortened by 0 bases and J by 2 bases, with 14 bases between the two germline ends. Germline loops: CDR1 SGHRS, CDR2 YFSETQ. CDR3 residues: CASSLGGILVQETQYF. The CDR3 region has the DNA TGCGCCAGCAGCTTGGGGGGCATACTAGTTCAAGAGACCCAGTACTTC.

V is TRBV2 and J is TRBJ2-7; the D call may be TRBD1 or TRBD2 (5 bases each). The CDR3 contains 14 residues. Trimming removed 7 bases at V and 0 bases at J, with 13 bases between. The germline V gene has CDR1 SNHLY and CDR2 FYNNEI. The CDR3 sequence is CASINSDSSYEQYF. CDR3 nucleotide sequence: TGTGCCAGCATCAATAGCGACAGCTCCTACGAGCAGTACTTC.

This clone was detected once. The chain combines TRBV10-3 with TRBJ2-7; 8 bases align to TRBD1. The junction had 6 bases not matched to a gene; V was cut back by 6 bases and J by 5 bases. The CDR3 runs 13 residues. CDR1 ENHRY and CDR2 SYGVKD come from the germline V gene. The CDR3 nucleotides read TGTGCCATCAGCGCGACAGGGGCCCACGAGCAGTACTTC. Amino acids: CAISATGAHEQYF.

This clone was recorded only once. This rearrangement joins TRBV7-2 to TRBJ2-7; a weak D match, TRBD2 (5 bases). This CDR3 has 14 residues. The germline CDR1 and CDR2 sequences are SGHTA and FQGNSA. V lost 5 bases and J lost 2, with 13 bases in between. CDR3 region: CASSPQRSAYEQYF. CDR3 nucleotides: TGTGCCAGCAGCCCCCAGCGGTCTGCCTACGAGCAGTACTTC.

The chain joins TRBV7-8 to TRBJ1-1; 9 bases line up with TRBD1. CDR3 length: 15 amino acids. V was clipped by 2 bases and J by 7 bases; unmatched bases: 8. CDR1 SGHVS and CDR2 FQNEAQ come from the germline V gene. Written as DNA, the CDR3 is TGTGCCAGCAGCTTAACAGTACAGGGGGCGAGTGAAGCTTTCTTT. Amino acid sequence: CASSLTVQGASEAFF.